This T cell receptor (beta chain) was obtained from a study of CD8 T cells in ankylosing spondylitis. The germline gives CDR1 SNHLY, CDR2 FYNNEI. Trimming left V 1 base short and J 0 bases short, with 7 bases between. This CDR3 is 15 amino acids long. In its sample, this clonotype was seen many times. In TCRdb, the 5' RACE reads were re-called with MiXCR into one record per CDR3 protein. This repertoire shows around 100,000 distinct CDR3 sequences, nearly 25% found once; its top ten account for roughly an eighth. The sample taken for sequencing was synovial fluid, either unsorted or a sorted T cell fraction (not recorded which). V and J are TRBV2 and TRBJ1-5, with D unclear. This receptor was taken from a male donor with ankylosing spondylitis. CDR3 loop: CASSEGGNSNQPQHF. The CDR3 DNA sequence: TGTGCCAGCAGTGAAGGCGGGAATAGCAATCAGCCCCAGCATTTT. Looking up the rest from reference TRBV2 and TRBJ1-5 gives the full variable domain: EPEVTQTPSHQVTQMGQEVILRCVPISNHLYFYWYRQILGQKVEFLVSFYNNEISEKSEIFDDQFSVERPDGSNFTLKIRSTKLEDSAMYFCASSEGGNSNQPQHFGDGTRLSIL.